This T cell receptor (beta chain) is drawn from a study of graft-versus-host responses after intestinal transplantation. For the study at large: In this cohort, recipients had multivisceral, liver-intestinal, or isolated intestinal transplants. Whole-study findings and limits: Some patients had graft-donor T cell macrochimerism. In their allografts, the ratios of graft-versus-host to host-versus-graft T cell clones were high.

On this clone itself: Its target is not known.

This table comes from immunoSEQ multiplex PCR, and its TCRdb copy is limited to in-frame clones, with some not included. The table lists more than 100,000 clones, approximately 92% of them singletons. The CDR3 extends over 13 amino acids. J gave up 3 bases and V 7 bases, and 4 bases lay outside the gene matches. In germline, CDR1 is MNHEY, CDR2 SVGAGI. This rearrangement joins TRBV6-5 to TRBJ2-7, with TRBD1 matching 9 bases. Source: unstimulated CD4+ T cells sorted from spleen or lymph node cells, taken before intestinal transplant. The TCR comes from a human donor who received an intestinal transplant. CDR3 protein: CASTRQGDYEQYF. The CDR3 nucleotides are TGTGCCAGCACCCGACAGGGGGACTACGAGCAGTACTTC.